Sequencing of this T cell receptor beta chain was carried out in a study of T cell clusters in autoimmune cytopenias. Germline V CDR1 and CDR2: LNHDA, SQIVND (reference sequence). The CDR3 runs 17 residues. This clonotype is deemed medium-sized by its frequency. Its antigen is undetermined. One tube held mixed TRB-A and TRB-B primer pools for touch-down PCR. Each CDR3 protein gets one entry in TCRdb, which reprocessed the multiplex PCR reads and gives no DNA. This sample's clone table lists 7,000 or so distinct CDR3 sequences. Each sample's input was 250 ng genomic DNA, 38,000 or so genome equivalents. Study-wide results and caveats: TRB repertoire shifts in secondary cytopenia and chronic lymphocytic leukemia mostly reflected lymphoma, not autoimmunity. No experiment has yet validated the function of the T cell clusters defined in silico.

These data also featured in a second study, about T cell repertoires in aging, cancer and after chemotherapy. This second study says: Across the chemotherapy interval, each cancer cohort showed higher median generation probability, suggesting thymic rebound.

The receptor was isolated from a human donor in good health. Sequencing used peripheral blood. The genes are TRBV19 and TRBJ2-7; as DNA is missing, the TRBD2 call by TCRdb cannot be tested. The CDR3 here is CASSPPGLAGGPAEQYF.